This T cell receptor beta chain was documented in a study of shared clonotypes between healthy human individuals. Germline CDR1 is MNHEY and CDR2 is SVGAGI. The CDR3 has 15 residues. V shed 6 bases and J 3 bases; nucleotides not matched to a gene: 10. As concerns this clone: This sequence may be a read error, since a much larger clone differs from it by one base.

Produced via immunoSEQ multiplex PCR; TCRdb's table is partial and in-frame only. Of roughly 1,000,000 clones in the sample, about 80% were seen once. The TCR originated in a man younger than 35 in good health. Some clones in this sample may be carry-over from other donors' samples. The V gene is TRBV6-5, the J gene TRBJ2-7; 8 nucleotides agree with TRBD2. Sequences were obtained from memory CD4+ T cells from PBMCs. Described subset: CD45RA-negative fraction. The CDR3 nucleotides read TGTGCCAGCAGCCCCTTAGCGGGAAAAATCTACGAGCAGTACTTC. Translated, it gives CASSPLAGKIYEQYF.